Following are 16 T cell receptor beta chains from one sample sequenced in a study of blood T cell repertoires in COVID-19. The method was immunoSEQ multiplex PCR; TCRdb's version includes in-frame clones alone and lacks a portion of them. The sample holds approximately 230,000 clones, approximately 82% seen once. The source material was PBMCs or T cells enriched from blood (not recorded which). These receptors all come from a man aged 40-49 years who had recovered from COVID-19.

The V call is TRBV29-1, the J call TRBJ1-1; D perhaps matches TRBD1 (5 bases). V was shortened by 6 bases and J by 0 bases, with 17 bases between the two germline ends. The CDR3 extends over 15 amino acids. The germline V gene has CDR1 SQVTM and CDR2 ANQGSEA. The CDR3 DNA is TGCAGCGTCGGGTATGCGGGGCGGATGAACACTGAAGCTTTCTTT. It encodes CSVGYAGRMNTEAFF.

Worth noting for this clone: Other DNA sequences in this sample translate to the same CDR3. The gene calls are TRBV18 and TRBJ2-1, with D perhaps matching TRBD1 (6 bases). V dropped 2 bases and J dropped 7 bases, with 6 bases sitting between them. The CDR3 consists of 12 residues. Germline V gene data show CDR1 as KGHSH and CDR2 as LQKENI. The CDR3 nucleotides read TGTGCCAGCTCACCAGACAGGAATGAGCAGTTCTTC. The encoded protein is CASSPDRNEQFF.

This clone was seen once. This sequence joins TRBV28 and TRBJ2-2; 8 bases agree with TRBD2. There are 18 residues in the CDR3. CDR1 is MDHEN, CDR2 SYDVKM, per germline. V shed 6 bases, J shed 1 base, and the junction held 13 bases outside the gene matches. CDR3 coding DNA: TGTGCCAGCAGCGCACGACGGGGGACTAGTGGGAACACCGGGGAGCTGTTTTTT. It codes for CASSARRGTSGNTGELFF.

CDR3 sequence reads: CASSFSRGGRTEAFF. Here the CDR3 DNA reads TGTGCCAGCAGTTTCTCGAGGGGGGGGCGCACTGAAGCTTTCTTT. This chain joins TRBV27 and TRBJ1-1, with a tentative D call TRBD1 (6 bases). V was pared by 3 bases and J by 4 bases, with 15 bases between. Per the germline V gene, CDR1 is MNHEY and CDR2 is SMNVEV (reference sequence). This CDR3 comprises 15 residues.

The CDR3 protein is CASSADRDTYEQYF. The CDR3 DNA follows: TGCGCCAGCAGTGCGGACAGGGATACCTACGAGCAGTACTTC. The V call is TRBV5-1, the J call TRBJ2-7; TRBD1 matches 8 bases. Germline V CDR1 and CDR2: SGHRS, YFSETQ. This CDR3 comprises 14 residues. The V gene end was trimmed by 5 bases and the J gene end by 2 bases; junction bases not matched to a gene: 6.

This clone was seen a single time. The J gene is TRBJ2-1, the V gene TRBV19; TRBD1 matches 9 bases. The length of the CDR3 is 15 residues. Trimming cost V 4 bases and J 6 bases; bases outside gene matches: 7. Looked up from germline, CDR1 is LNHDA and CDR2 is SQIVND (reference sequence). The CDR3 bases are TGTGCCAGTAGTACACCGGGACAGGGCGTCAATGAGCAGTTCTTC. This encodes CASSTPGQGVNEQFF.

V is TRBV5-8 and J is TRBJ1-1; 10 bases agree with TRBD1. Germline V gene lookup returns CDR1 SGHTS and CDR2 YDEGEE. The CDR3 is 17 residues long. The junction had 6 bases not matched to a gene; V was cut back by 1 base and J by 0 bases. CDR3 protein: CASSLRQGASMNTEAFF. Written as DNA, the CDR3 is TGTGCCAGCAGCTTGCGACAGGGGGCGTCCATGAACACTGAAGCTTTCTTT.

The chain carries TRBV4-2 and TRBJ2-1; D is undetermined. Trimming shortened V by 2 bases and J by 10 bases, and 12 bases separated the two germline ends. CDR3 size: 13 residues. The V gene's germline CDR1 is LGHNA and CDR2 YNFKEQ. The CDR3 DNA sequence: TGTGCCAGCAGCCAAACCCCCTCCAGGGAGCAGTTCTTC. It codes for CASSQTPSREQFF.

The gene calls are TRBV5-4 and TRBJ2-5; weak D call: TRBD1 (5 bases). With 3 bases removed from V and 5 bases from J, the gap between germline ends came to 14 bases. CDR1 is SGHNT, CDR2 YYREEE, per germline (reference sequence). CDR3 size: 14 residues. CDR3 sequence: CASSSSLRGETQYF. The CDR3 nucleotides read TGTGCCAGCAGCTCGTCCCTTAGGGGTGAGACCCAGTACTTC.

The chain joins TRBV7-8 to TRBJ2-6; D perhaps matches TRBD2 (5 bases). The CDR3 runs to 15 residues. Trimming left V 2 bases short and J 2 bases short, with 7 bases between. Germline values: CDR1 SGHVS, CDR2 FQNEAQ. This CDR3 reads CASSLYGTGANVLTF. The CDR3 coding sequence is TGTGCCAGCAGCTTATACGGGACTGGGGCCAACGTCCTGACTTTC. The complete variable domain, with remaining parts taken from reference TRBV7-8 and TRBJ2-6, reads GAGVSQSPRYKVAKRGQDVALRCDPISGHVSLFWYQQALGQGPEFLTYFQNEAQLDKSGLPSDRFFAERPEGSVSTLKIQRTQQEDSAVYLCASSLYGTGANVLTFGAGSRLTVL.

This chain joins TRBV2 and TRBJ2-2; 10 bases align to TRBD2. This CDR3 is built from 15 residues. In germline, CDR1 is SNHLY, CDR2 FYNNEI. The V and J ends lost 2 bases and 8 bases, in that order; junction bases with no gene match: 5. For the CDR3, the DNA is TGTGCCAGCAGTGAACAGCTAGCGGGGGTTGGGGAGCTGTTTTTT. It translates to CASSEQLAGVGELFF.

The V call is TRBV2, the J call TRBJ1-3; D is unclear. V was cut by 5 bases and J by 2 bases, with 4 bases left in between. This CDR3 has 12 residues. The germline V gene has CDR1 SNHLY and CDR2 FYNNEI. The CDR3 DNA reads TGTGCCAGCAGTCCAGCTGGAAACACCATATATTTT. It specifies CASSPAGNTIYF.

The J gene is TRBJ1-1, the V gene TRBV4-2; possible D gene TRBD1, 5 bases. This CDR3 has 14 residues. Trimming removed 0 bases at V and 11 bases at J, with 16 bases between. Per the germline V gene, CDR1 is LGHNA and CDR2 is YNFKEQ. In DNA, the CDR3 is TGTGCCAGCAGCCAAGAGGTGAAAGGGGCAGGGGCTTTCTTT. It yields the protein CASSQEVKGAGAFF.

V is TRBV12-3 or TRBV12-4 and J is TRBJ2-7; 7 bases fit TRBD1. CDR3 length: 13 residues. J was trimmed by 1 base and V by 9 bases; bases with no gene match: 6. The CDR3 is CASRQGWSYEQYF. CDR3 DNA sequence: TGTGCCAGTCGACAGGGATGGTCCTACGAGCAGTACTTC.

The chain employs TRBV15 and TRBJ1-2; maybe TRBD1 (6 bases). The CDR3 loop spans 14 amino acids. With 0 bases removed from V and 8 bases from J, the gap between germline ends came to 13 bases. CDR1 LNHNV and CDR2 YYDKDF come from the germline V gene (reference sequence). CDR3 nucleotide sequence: TGTGCCACCAGCAGAGAAGTGGGGGCGAGGGGCTACACCTTC. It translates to CATSREVGARGYTF.

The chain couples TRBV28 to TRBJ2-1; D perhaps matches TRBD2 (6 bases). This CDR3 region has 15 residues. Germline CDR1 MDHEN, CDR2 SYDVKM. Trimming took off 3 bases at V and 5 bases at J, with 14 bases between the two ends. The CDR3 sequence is CASSFSIWGDNEQFF. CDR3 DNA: TGTGCCAGCAGTTTTAGTATATGGGGGGACAATGAGCAGTTCTTC.